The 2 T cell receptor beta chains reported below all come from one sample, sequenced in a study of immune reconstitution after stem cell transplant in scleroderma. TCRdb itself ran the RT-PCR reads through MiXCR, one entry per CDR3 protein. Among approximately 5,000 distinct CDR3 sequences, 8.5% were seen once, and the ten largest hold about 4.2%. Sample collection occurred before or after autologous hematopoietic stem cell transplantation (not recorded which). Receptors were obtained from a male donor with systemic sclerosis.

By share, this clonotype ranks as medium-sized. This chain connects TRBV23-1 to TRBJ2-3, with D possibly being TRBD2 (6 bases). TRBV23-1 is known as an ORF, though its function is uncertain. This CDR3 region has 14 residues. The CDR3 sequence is CPGGEQPASDTQYF. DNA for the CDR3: TGCCCCGGGGGTGAGCAGCCGGCCTCCGATACGCAGTATTTT.

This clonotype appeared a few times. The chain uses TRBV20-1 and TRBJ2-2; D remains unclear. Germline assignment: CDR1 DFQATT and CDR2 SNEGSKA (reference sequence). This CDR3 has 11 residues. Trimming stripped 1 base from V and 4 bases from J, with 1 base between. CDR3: CSARGTGELFF. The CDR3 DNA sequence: TGCAGTGCTAGAGGCACCGGGGAGCTGTTTTTT.